This record covers a single TCR beta chain. Antigen specificity is unknown. This entry belongs to a study of CD8+ T cells in alopecia areata. Turning to the study itself: For the treated group, dosing was oral tofacitinib at 5 to 10 mg twice daily.

Extraction of RNA preceded its reverse transcription into cDNA, which served as the sequencing template. Sequenced by immunoSEQ multiplex PCR; TCRdb stores in-frame clones only, minus some. Of 80,000 to 100,000 clones in the sample, over 40% are singletons; the top ten hold roughly 0.83%. V lost 3 bases and J 6 bases, leaving 7 bases between the germline ends. This CDR3 comprises 12 residues. The germline V gene has CDR1 MGHRA and CDR2 YSYEKL. Study-wide results and caveats: The study found higher clonality in lesional than normal scalp, especially in alopecia totalis/universalis. Patients showed less clear TCR sequence sharing than mice, possibly partly because of HLA diversity.

The clonotype originates from a human donor with alopecia areata. V is TRBV4-1 and J is TRBJ2-3; D is unresolved. The specimen sequenced was CD4+ T cells sorted from blood. The CDR3 reads CASSQAADTQYF. The CDR3 bases are TGCGCCAGCAGCCAGGCGGCGGATACGCAGTATTTT.